These T cell receptor beta chains were read from a single sample in a study of T-cell reconstitution after alpha-beta-depleted transplantation in children. TCRdb re-called the PCR reads through MiXCR, storing one row per CDR3 protein. In the table there are about 370,000 distinct CDR3 sequences, about a fifth of which are singletons. The sequencing here drew on PBMCs from the stem cell graft donor, taken from the stem cell graft. Receptors originate from a human donor who donated a stem cell graft to a child with acute myeloid leukemia. Each CDR3 is given with its conserved first and last residue. The D gene is left open where the match is weak. Rows may omit the clone size; those that give it use once, few, many or a size class.

>TRBJ2-1|TRBV20-1|-|many
CSARESGRGYNEQFF
TGCAGTGCTAGAGAATCCGGACGTGGCTACAATGAGCAGTTCTTC
>TRBJ2-7|TRBV20-1|-|few
CSAEGPNSYEQYF
TGCAGTGCGGAGGGACCGAACTCCTACGAGCAGTACTTC
>TRBJ2-7|TRBV5-4|-|-
CASSFLASTEKGLSYEQYF
TGTGCCAGCAGCTTCCTTGCCAGTACCGAAAAGGGCCTCTCCTACGAGCAGTACTTC
>TRBJ2-3|TRBV6-2/TRBV6-3|TRBD2|-
CASSKTSGKFLVLDTQYF
TGTGCCAGCAGTAAGACTAGCGGGAAATTCCTAGTTCTCGATACGCAGTATTTT
>TRBJ2-1|TRBV7-9|TRBD1|-
CASSFIRQGASNNEQFF
TGTGCCAGCAGCTTTATCCGGCAGGGGGCCTCCAACAATGAGCAGTTCTTC
>TRBJ2-1|TRBV5-1|-|-
CASSSGLEQFF
TGCGCCAGCAGCTCCGGACTCGAGCAGTTCTTC
>TRBJ2-5|TRBV20-1|-|few
CSARQVEETQYF
TGCAGTGCTCGACAGGTGGAAGAGACCCAGTACTTC
>TRBJ1-4|TRBV20-1|-|many
CSARYDGATNEKLFF
TGCAGTGCTAGATATGACGGTGCAACTAATGAAAAACTGTTTTTT
>TRBJ2-3|TRBV24-1|-|-
CATSEEAGAATTDTQYF
TGTGCCACCAGTGAGGAAGCCGGGGCCGCAACCACAGATACGCAGTATTTT
>TRBJ1-3|TRBV12-3/TRBV12-4|-|-
CASSLGPSNSGNTIYF
TGTGCCAGCAGCCTCGGACCGAGTAACTCTGGAAACACCATATATTTT
>TRBJ2-3|TRBV4-2|TRBD2|many
CASSQDEREIGTDTQYF
TGTGCCAGCAGCCAAGATGAGCGGGAGATAGGGACAGATACGCAGTATTTT
>TRBJ1-3|TRBV25-1|-|-
CASRNSDSSGNTIYF
TGTGCCAGCCGAAATTCCGACAGCTCTGGAAACACCATATATTTT
>TRBJ2-5|TRBV3-1|-|few
CASSQDLGREGEETQYF
TGTGCCAGCAGCCAAGATCTGGGGCGGGAAGGAGAGGAGACCCAGTACTTC